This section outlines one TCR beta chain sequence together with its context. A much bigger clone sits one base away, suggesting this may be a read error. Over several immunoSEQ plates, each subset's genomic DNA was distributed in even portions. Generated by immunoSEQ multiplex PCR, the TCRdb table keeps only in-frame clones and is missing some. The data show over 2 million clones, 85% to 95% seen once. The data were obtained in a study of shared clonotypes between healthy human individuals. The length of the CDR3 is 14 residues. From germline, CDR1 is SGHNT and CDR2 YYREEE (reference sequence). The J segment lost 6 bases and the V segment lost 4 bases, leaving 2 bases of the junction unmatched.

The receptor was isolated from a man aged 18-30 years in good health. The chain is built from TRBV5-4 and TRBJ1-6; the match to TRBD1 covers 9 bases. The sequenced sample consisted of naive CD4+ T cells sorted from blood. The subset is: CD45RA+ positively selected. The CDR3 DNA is TGTGCCAGCAGCCGGGACAGGGCTAATTCACCCCTCCACTTT. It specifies CASSRDRANSPLHF.